The 19 T cell receptor beta chains below were found in one sample sequenced in a study of identifying expanded T cells in peripheral blood. Libraries were prepared by immunoSEQ multiplex PCR; TCRdb keeps only in-frame clonotypes and omits some of them. The sample has approximately 120,000 clones; approximately 80% are singletons. Material for sequencing was blood. Receptors originate from a person aged 18-70 years in good health.

The V and J genes are TRBV9 and TRBJ2-3, with a weak D call TRBD2 (7 bases). The V gene's germline CDR1 is SGDLS and CDR2 YYNGEE. The V and J ends lost 0 bases and 3 bases respectively, with 11 bases between them. This CDR3 has 15 amino acids. CDR3 amino acids: CASSVAGGRTDTQYF. CDR3 sequence (DNA): TGTGCCAGCAGCGTAGCGGGGGGCCGAACAGATACGCAGTATTTT.

V usage is TRBV6-5 and J usage is TRBJ1-1, with a weak D call TRBD1 (5 bases). The germline V gene encodes CDR1 MNHEY and CDR2 SVGAGI. The V end was cut by 8 bases, the J end by 3 bases, with 10 bases between. CDR3 length: 12 amino acids. The CDR3 here is CASWKTDTEAFF. The CDR3, as DNA: TGTGCCAGCTGGAAGACAGACACTGAAGCTTTCTTT.

This clone appeared a single time. The V call is TRBV5-1, the J call TRBJ1-1; no clear D. Germline V CDR1 and CDR2: SGHRS, YFSETQ. V lost 1 base, J lost 4 bases, and 11 bases lay in between. The CDR3 is 14 amino acids. CDR3 region: CASSLYVEGTEAFF. CDR3 nucleotide sequence: TGCGCCAGCAGCTTGTATGTAGAGGGCACTGAAGCTTTCTTT.

The rearrangement uses TRBV6-5 and TRBJ1-2, with no clear D. The CDR3 consists of 13 residues. Trimming left V 0 bases short and J 6 bases short, with 8 bases between. Germline CDR1 is MNHEY and CDR2 is SVGAGI. This CDR3 is CASSYSSRDGYTF. As DNA, the CDR3 is TGTGCCAGCAGTTACTCGAGTCGGGATGGCTACACCTTC.

This chain uses TRBV25-1 with TRBJ1-1, with no clear D. Germline CDR1 is MGHDK and CDR2 is SYGVNS. V lost 3 bases and J lost 1, with 9 bases in between. CDR3 length equals 14 residues. The CDR3 sequence: CASSEWGRNTEAFF. In DNA form, the CDR3 reads TGTGCCAGCAGTGAGTGGGGTAGGAACACTGAAGCTTTCTTT.

The gene calls are TRBV18 and TRBJ2-7; 7 nucleotides align to TRBD1. The CDR3 sequence is 16 residues long. CDR1 and CDR2 (germline): KGHSH, LQKENI. The junction had 6 bases not matched to a gene; V was cut back by 0 bases and J by 1 base. CDR3 nucleotides: TGTGCCAGCTCACCACCGTCAGGGGGACGTTCCTACGAGCAGTACTTC. Its translation: CASSPPSGGRSYEQYF.

CDR3 coding DNA: TGTGCCAGCATGGGAGACAGGGCACATGAAAACACCATATATTTT. Its protein is CASMGDRAHENTIYF. This chain joins TRBV25-1 and TRBJ1-3; 7 bases are shared with TRBD1. Losses at the gene ends were 7 bases for V and 6 bases for J; bases not matched to a gene: 12. Germline V gene data show CDR1 as MGHDK and CDR2 as SYGVNS. The CDR3 contains 15 residues.

The CDR3 DNA reads TGTGCCAGCTCACCAAGGGCCGGGACAGCGATGAACACTGAAGCTTTCTTT. Translating gives CASSPRAGTAMNTEAFF. The chain employs TRBV18 and TRBJ1-1, with 7 bases fitting TRBD1. After removal of 2 bases from V and 0 bases from J, the junction contained 9 bases not matched to a gene. This CDR3 region has 17 residues. In germline, CDR1 is KGHSH, CDR2 LQKENI. Full variable domain (remainder filled in from reference TRBV18 and TRBJ1-1): NAGVMQNPRHLVRRRGQEARLRCSPMKGHSHVYWYRQLPEEGLKFMVYLQKENIIDESGMPKERFSAEFPKEGPSILRIQQVVRGDSAAYFCASSPRAGTAMNTEAFFGQGTRLTVV.

V gene TRBV13 combines with J gene TRBJ2-2, with TRBD1 matching 8 bases. The ends lost 1 base at V and 6 bases at J; junction bases unmatched: 10. This CDR3 spans 17 amino acids. Germline lookup yields CDR1 PRHDT and CDR2 FYEKMQ (reference sequence). In nucleotides, the CDR3 is TGTGCCAGCAGCTTAGCCGTTGCTGGACAGGGCCCCGGGGAGCTGTTTTTT. This sequence encodes CASSLAVAGQGPGELFF.

The chain recombines TRBV15 with TRBJ1-4; TRBD1 matches at 7 bases. After removal of 2 bases from V and 7 bases from J, the junction contained 7 bases not matched to a gene. CDR3 size: 15 residues. Germline V CDR1 and CDR2: LNHNV, YYDKDF (reference sequence). This CDR3 is CATSRNRGGGEKLFF. The CDR3 coding sequence is TGTGCCACCAGCAGAAACAGGGGAGGCGGTGAAAAACTGTTTTTT.

A few counts support this clone. V usage is TRBV11-3 and J usage is TRBJ1-4; maybe TRBD1 (5 bases). Germline loops: CDR1 SGHNT, CDR2 YENEEA. The CDR3 has 19 residues. Trimming cost V 1 base and J 6 bases, with 24 bases left between them. The CDR3 DNA reads TGTGCCAGCAGCTTAGTATTTCGCGGGGCAGGGTGTTCGGATGAAAAACTGTTTTTT. As protein: CASSLVFRGAGCSDEKLFF.

The rearrangement links TRBV7-2 to TRBJ1-1, with D unresolved. The V end was cut by 4 bases, the J end by 7 bases, with 7 bases between. This CDR3 has 11 amino acids. The germline V gene has CDR1 SGHTA and CDR2 FQGNSA. This chain's CDR3 is CASSSEFEAFF. DNA of the CDR3: TGTGCCAGCAGCTCGGAATTTGAAGCTTTCTTT.

The chain recombines TRBV6-6 with TRBJ1-4, with D unclear. This CDR3 has 11 residues. CDR1 is MNHNY, CDR2 SVGAGI, per germline (reference sequence). V lost 10 bases and J lost 6, with 9 bases in between. The DNA for the CDR3 is TGTGCCACGCAGGAGGATGAAAAACTGTTTTTT. Translation: CATQEDEKLFF.

This clone was seen only a few times. This chain connects TRBV9 to TRBJ2-5; no reliable D call. Germline CDR1 reads SGDLS; CDR2 reads YYNGEE. V was shortened by 4 bases and J by 0 bases, with 13 bases between the two germline ends. This CDR3 region has 15 residues. Here the CDR3 reads CASSPWASNQETQYF. DNA of the CDR3: TGTGCCAGCAGCCCATGGGCAAGCAACCAAGAGACCCAGTACTTC.

The V gene is TRBV5-1, the J gene TRBJ1-1; possibly TRBD1 for D (5 bases). Per the germline V gene, CDR1 is SGHRS and CDR2 is YFSETQ. CDR3 length: 14 residues. V shed 2 bases and J shed 5 bases, with 13 bases lying between them. CDR3 bases: TGCGCCAGCAGCTTAAAATTCAGGGAAACTGAAGCTTTCTTT. The encoded protein is CASSLKFRETEAFF.

The chain couples TRBV11-3 to TRBJ2-5, with D unresolved. Germline lookup yields CDR1 SGHNT and CDR2 YENEEA. Trimming stripped 5 bases from V and 7 bases from J, with 17 bases between. The CDR3 covers 14 residues. DNA for the CDR3: TGTGCCAGCAGCCCCCCCCCAGCGATGGGGACCCAGTACTTC. It encodes CASSPPPAMGTQYF.

CDR3 protein: CASSQSPTGHKLFF. The CDR3 DNA reads as TGCGCCAGCAGCCAGAGCCCCACAGGGCATAAACTGTTTTTT. The chain uses TRBV4-3 and TRBJ1-4; the D gene is possibly TRBD1 (6 bases). With 3 bases removed from V and 11 bases from J, the gap between germline ends came to 16 bases. The germline CDR1 and CDR2 sequences are LGHNA and YSLEER. This CDR3 is 14 amino acids long.

The chain joins TRBV6-1 to TRBJ2-1; weak D call: TRBD2 (6 bases). Germline V gene lookup returns CDR1 MNHNS and CDR2 SASEGT. The CDR3 spans 12 residues. V dropped 0 bases and J dropped 10 bases, with 7 bases sitting between them. CDR3 loop: CASSEAGGEQFF. The CDR3, as DNA: TGTGCCAGCAGTGAAGCTGGGGGGGAGCAGTTCTTC.

This chain joins TRBV5-6 and TRBJ1-2; the D gene is possibly TRBD1 (5 bases). Germline V gives CDR1 SGHDT, CDR2 YYEEEE. The length of the CDR3 is 12 residues. The V end lost 2 bases, the J end lost 10 bases, and 12 bases lay between the germline ends. The DNA for the CDR3 is TGTGCCAGCAGCTTAAACAGGCAGGTCTACACCTTC. Its translation: CASSLNRQVYTF.